Following are 5 T cell receptor beta chains from one sample sequenced in a study of Graves' ophthalmopathy and Graves' hyperthyroidism. RNA transcripts provided the template for amplifying TCR beta CDR3 regions. In the first round, RT-PCR was carried out with HTBI primers, and a multiplex PCR formed the second round. TCRdb used MiXCR to reprocess the multiplex PCR reads, holding one entry per CDR3 protein. The table has almost 750,000 distinct CDR3 sequences, 40% seen once. Material: peripheral blood. The receptors here all came from an adult man with Graves' ophthalmopathy.

This clonotype showed up just a few times. V gene TRBV6-2 or TRBV6-3 combines with J gene TRBJ2-7, with D perhaps TRBD2 (6 bases). Germline assignment: CDR1 MNHEY and CDR2 SVGEGT. Trimming cost V 8 bases and J 3 bases, with 17 bases left between them. The CDR3 consists of 14 residues. The CDR3 nucleotides are TGTGCCAGCCGGGGCGGGCTGGAGGGCTACGAGCAGTACTTC. This sequence encodes CASRGGLEGYEQYF.

V usage is TRBV10-3 and J usage is TRBJ1-4; 8 nucleotides align to TRBD1. Germline V gene lookup returns CDR1 ENHRY and CDR2 SYGVKD. The CDR3 contains 14 residues. V dropped 4 bases and J dropped 8; count of bases not matched to a gene: 6. In nucleotides, the CDR3 is TGTGCCATCAGTGGGACAGGGAGGGACGAAAAACTGTTTTTT. Translating it yields CAISGTGRDEKLFF.

The chain carries TRBV5-1 and TRBJ2-7, with a weak D call TRBD1 (5 bases). The CDR3 sequence is 12 residues long. Germline CDR1 and CDR2: SGHRS and YFSETQ. CDR3 nucleotide sequence: TGTGCCAGCAGCTCACAGGTCATTAAGCAGTACGTC. Protein: CASSSQVIKQYV.

This clonotype was observed many times. The CDR3 here is CASSLVGPTEAFF. The CDR3 DNA follows: TGTGCCAGCAGCTTAGTCGGCCCGACTGAAGCTTTCTTT. V and J are TRBV7-2 and TRBJ1-1; no clear D. Trimming stripped 1 base from V and 5 bases from J, with 8 bases between. The CDR3 extends over 13 amino acids. Looked up from germline, CDR1 is SGHTA and CDR2 is FQGNSA.

V is TRBV2 and J is TRBJ2-7; the match to TRBD1 covers 10 bases. With the DNA end fitting TRBJ2-1 better, the J assignment may be wrong. Germline CDR1 SNHLY, CDR2 FYNNEI. The length of the CDR3 is 16 residues. The CDR3, as DNA: TGTGCCAGCAGTGGGGGACAGGGGAGATCCTACAATGAGCAGTTCTTC. It is translated as CASSGGQGRSYNEQFF.